This entry lists 20 T cell receptor beta chains sequenced from one sample in a study of control samples from healthy donors and cancer patients. Profiled with immunoSEQ multiplex PCR; TCRdb holds only in-frame clones, not every one. The table lists 150,000 to 200,000 clones, over 85% of them singletons. Material for sequencing was blood. Receptors were obtained from a man aged 30 to 45 in good health.

Turning to this clone: One junction end does not reproduce the germline sequence, and a read error may be involved. The CDR3 bases are TGTGCCAGTAGTCTAGAACACGGGACCAACCTCATCAGATCTGGAAACACCATATATTTT. It is translated as CASSLEHGTNLIRSGNTIYF. V gene TRBV19 combines with J gene TRBJ1-3, with D possibly TRBD1 on 5 matching bases. The CDR3 contains 20 residues. Looked up from germline, CDR1 is LNHDA and CDR2 is SQIVND (reference sequence).

The chain uses TRBV25-1 and TRBJ1-3; no clear D. Per the germline V gene, CDR1 is MGHDK and CDR2 is SYGVNS. Trimming removed 2 bases at V and 0 bases at J, with 8 bases between. CDR3 size: 15 residues. The CDR3 DNA sequence: TGTGCCAGCAGTGAAGCTGGGCCCTCTGGAAACACCATATATTTT. Protein sequence: CASSEAGPSGNTIYF. The whole variable domain, filled in from reference TRBV25-1 and TRBJ1-3, reads EADIYQTPRYLVIGTGKKITLECSQTMGHDKMYWYQQDPGMELHLIHYSYGVNSTEKGDLSSESTVSRIRTEHFPLTLESARPSHTSQYLCASSEAGPSGNTIYFGEGSWLTVV.

This clone has just a few counts. This chain joins TRBV18 and TRBJ1-3; perhaps TRBD1 as D (5 bases). The germline CDR1 and CDR2 sequences are KGHSH and LQKENI. The CDR3 is 16 residues long. V gave up 3 bases and J gave up 0 bases, with 12 bases separating them. CDR3 in DNA: TGTGCCAGCTCACCCGTAGGGGTTCTCTCTGGAAACACCATATATTTT. Its translation: CASSPVGVLSGNTIYF. The variable domain in full, with the rest retrieved from reference TRBV18 and TRBJ1-3, is NAGVMQNPRHLVRRRGQEARLRCSPMKGHSHVYWYRQLPEEGLKFMVYLQKENIIDESGMPKERFSAEFPKEGPSILRIQQVVRGDSAAYFCASSPVGVLSGNTIYFGEGSWLTVV.

The chain joins TRBV5-6 to TRBJ2-2; D remains unclear. This CDR3 has 12 amino acids. V was cut by 2 bases and J by 6 bases, with 5 bases left in between. Germline V gene data show CDR1 as SGHDT and CDR2 as YYEEEE. The CDR3 here is CASSFIAGELFF. DNA of the CDR3: TGTGCCAGCAGCTTCATCGCCGGGGAGCTGTTTTTT.

The chain couples TRBV18 to TRBJ2-3; D ambiguous. Per germline, CDR1 KGHSH and CDR2 LQKENI. The CDR3 loop spans 16 amino acids. The V gene lost 4 bases and the J gene lost 0 bases, with 14 bases spanning the gap. CDR3 DNA sequence: TGTGCCAGCTCACTGATGGACCAAGCTAGCACAGATACGCAGTATTTT. Residues: CASSLMDQASTDTQYF. Looking up the rest from reference TRBV18 and TRBJ2-3 gives the full variable domain: NAGVMQNPRHLVRRRGQEARLRCSPMKGHSHVYWYRQLPEEGLKFMVYLQKENIIDESGMPKERFSAEFPKEGPSILRIQQVVRGDSAAYFCASSLMDQASTDTQYFGPGTRLTVL.

This rearrangement joins TRBV6-6 to TRBJ2-2; 7 bases match TRBD1. The CDR3 has 14 residues. V lost 8 bases and J lost 4; bases outside the gene matches: 7. Germline V gene sequence: CDR1 MNHNY, CDR2 SVGAGI (reference sequence). Here the CDR3 DNA reads TGTGCCAGCTACAAGACAGGGAGCACCGGGGAGCTGTTTTTT. It codes for CASYKTGSTGELFF.

V usage is TRBV7-9 and J usage is TRBJ1-6; D remains unclear. Germline loops: CDR1 SEHNR, CDR2 FQNEAQ (reference sequence). The CDR3 sequence is 14 residues long. Trimming left V 3 bases short and J 10 bases short, with 13 bases between. For the CDR3, the DNA is TGTGCCAGCAGCTTTCCGAACGTCGGATCACCCCTCCACTTT. As protein: CASSFPNVGSPLHF.

This rearrangement joins TRBV5-5 to TRBJ2-2; tentatively, D is TRBD1 (6 bases). The CDR3 totals 15 residues. Trimming cost V 4 bases and J 1 base, with 11 bases left between them. Germline assignment: CDR1 SGHKS and CDR2 YYEKEE (reference sequence). CDR3 sequence: CASSTRTENTGELFF. CDR3 in DNA: TGTGCCAGCAGCACCCGGACAGAGAACACCGGGGAGCTGTTTTTT.

The V gene is TRBV28, the J gene TRBJ1-4; D perhaps matches TRBD1 (6 bases). Germline CDR1 is MDHEN and CDR2 is SYDVKM. The CDR3 spans 17 residues. The V gene lost 2 bases and the J gene lost 0 bases, with 13 bases spanning the gap. The CDR3 region is CASSLAGGPATNEKLFF. CDR3 bases: TGTGCCAGCAGTTTAGCCGGGGGGCCTGCAACTAATGAAAAACTGTTTTTT.

The V and J genes are TRBV6-5 and TRBJ1-2; D perhaps matches TRBD1 (6 bases). Germline values: CDR1 MNHEY, CDR2 SVGAGI. The CDR3 runs to 14 residues. V lost 4 bases and J lost 4, with 13 bases in between. The CDR3 reads CASSSGGQTYGYTF. CDR3 DNA: TGTGCCAGCAGTTCGGGGGGGCAGACCTATGGCTACACCTTC.

The chain combines TRBV15 with TRBJ2-5; D remains unclear. Trimming shortened V by 1 base and J by 5 bases, and 5 bases separated the two germline ends. CDR1 LNHNV and CDR2 YYDKDF come from the germline V gene (reference sequence). The CDR3 contains 12 residues. The CDR3 loop is CATSRGPETQYF. The CDR3 DNA reads TGTGCCACCAGCAGAGGTCCGGAGACCCAGTACTTC.

The chain couples TRBV5-1 to TRBJ1-6, with D perhaps matching TRBD1 (5 bases). Per the germline V gene, CDR1 is SGHRS and CDR2 is YFSETQ. V was pared by 5 bases and J by 7 bases, with 13 bases between. The CDR3 has 14 residues. This chain's CDR3 is CASSPGTVNSPLHF. The CDR3 DNA reads as TGCGCCAGCAGTCCCGGGACGGTAAATTCACCCCTCCACTTT.

The chain joins TRBV6-2 or TRBV6-3 to TRBJ2-3; no definite D call. The CDR3 contains 14 residues. Germline assignment: CDR1 MNHEY and CDR2 SVGEGT. The V end was cut by 6 bases, the J end by 3 bases, with 13 bases between. The CDR3 sequence is CASSWRLWTDTQYF. CDR3 bases: TGTGCCAGCAGCTGGCGGCTATGGACAGATACGCAGTATTTT.

The J gene is TRBJ1-6, the V gene TRBV25-1; D unresolved. Trimming removed 6 bases from V and 4 bases from J, with 13 bases in between. CDR1 is MGHDK and CDR2 is SYGVNS in the germline V gene. CDR3 length: 15 amino acids. The CDR3 sequence is CASREAVAYNSPLHF. CDR3 nucleotides: TGTGCCAGCAGGGAGGCGGTGGCGTATAATTCACCCCTCCACTTT.

The chain combines TRBV7-9 with TRBJ1-2; TRBD1 might be the D (5 bases). CDR1 SEHNR and CDR2 FQNEAQ come from the germline V gene (reference sequence). The CDR3 has 14 amino acids. The V gene lost 5 bases and the J gene lost 6 bases, with 16 bases spanning the gap. CDR3 nucleotides: TGTGCCAGCAGCCCGGCGGGGGGATTTGATGGCTACACCTTC. Translating it yields CASSPAGGFDGYTF.

This chain joins TRBV3-1 (or the pseudogene TRBV3-2) and TRBJ2-1, with D perhaps assigned TRBD1 or TRBD2 (5 bases each). The CDR3 spans 13 residues. CDR1 and CDR2 from the germline V gene are LGHDT and YNNKEL (reference sequence). V was clipped by 1 base and J by 5 bases, with 6 bases between them. The CDR3 spells CASSQGGNNEQFF. DNA of the CDR3: TGTGCCAGCAGCCAAGGGGGGAACAATGAGCAGTTCTTC.

The CDR3 region has the DNA TGTGCCAGCCGATCGACTTTGGGAAAGACTGAAGCTTTCTTT. It translates to CASRSTLGKTEAFF. The chain links TRBV6-5 to TRBJ1-1; no clear D gene. Looked up from germline, CDR1 is MNHEY and CDR2 is SVGAGI. CDR3 length: 14 amino acids. V gave up 8 bases and J gave up 5 bases, with 18 bases separating them.

The chain combines TRBV3-1 (or the pseudogene TRBV3-2) with TRBJ2-7; TRBD1 agrees at 9 bases. The CDR3 loop spans 21 amino acids. Germline CDR1 LGHDT, CDR2 YNNKEL (reference sequence). V was clipped by 1 base and J by 4 bases; unmatched bases: 23. CDR3 sequence (DNA): TGTGCCAGCAGCCAAGTGCTTCACCGTGTCCCGGGACAGGGAGTTAGGTACGAGCAGTACTTC. Its protein is CASSQVLHRVPGQGVRYEQYF.

The V gene is TRBV10-3, the J gene TRBJ2-2; TRBD2 aligns across 13 bases. Germline lookup yields CDR1 ENHRY and CDR2 SYGVKD. After removal of 3 bases from V and 0 bases from J, the junction contained 7 bases not matched to a gene. CDR3 size: 19 residues. The CDR3 sequence: CAISEVGLAGLSNTGELFF. CDR3 sequence (DNA): TGTGCCATCAGTGAAGTGGGACTAGCGGGGTTGTCGAACACCGGGGAGCTGTTTTTT.

The chain employs TRBV2 and TRBJ1-2, with D unclear. CDR1 and CDR2 (germline): SNHLY, FYNNEI. The V and J ends lost 3 bases and 3 bases respectively, with 11 bases between them. The CDR3 totals 14 residues. This chain's CDR3 is CASSDWQDYYGYTF. In DNA form, the CDR3 reads TGTGCCAGCAGTGATTGGCAGGACTACTATGGCTACACCTTC.